The rows below give T cell receptor beta chains drawn from one sample of a study of shared clonotypes between healthy human individuals. TCRdb's table, derived via immunoSEQ multiplex PCR, lists solely in-frame clones and lacks some. The sample holds roughly 2.1 million clones; under 95% are singletons and the top ten take under 2%. Sequenced material: naive CD8+ T cells from PBMCs. The receptors come from a young man in good health. Some clones in this sample may be carry-over from other donors' samples. Both conserved end residues are part of each CDR3. The order of the fields is clone size, D gene, J gene, V gene, CDR3 DNA, CDR3 protein. The D gene is left open where the match is weak. Only some rows state a clone size, as once, few, many or a class for expanded clones.

abundance: .; d_gene: TRBD2; j_gene: TRBJ2-3; v_gene: TRBV9; CDR3nt: TGTGCCAGCAGCGTAGGTAGCGGGGCGGCAGATACGCAGTATTTT; CDR3aa: CASSVGSGAADTQYF
abundance: few; d_gene: TRBD1; j_gene: TRBJ1-1; v_gene: TRBV4-2; CDR3nt: TGTGCCAGCACGGACAGGGAACACGTAGCTTTCTTT; CDR3aa: CASTDREHVAFF
abundance: .; d_gene: TRBD1; j_gene: TRBJ1-4; v_gene: TRBV4-3; CDR3nt: TGCGCCAGCAGCCGCCGGACAGGGGGTTTGACTAATGAAAAACTGTTTTTT; CDR3aa: CASSRRTGGLTNEKLFF
abundance: .; d_gene: TRBD2; j_gene: TRBJ2-2; v_gene: TRBV10-2; CDR3nt: TGCGCCAGCAGTCCTAGCGGGAGGGCCTCGAACACCGGGGAGCTGTTTTTT; CDR3aa: CASSPSGRASNTGELFF
abundance: .; d_gene: .; j_gene: TRBJ2-7; v_gene: TRBV19; CDR3nt: TGTGCCAGTAGTATAGATGGGAAAGGGACCTACGAGCAGTACTTC; CDR3aa: CASSIDGKGTYEQYF
abundance: .; d_gene: .; j_gene: TRBJ2-3; v_gene: TRBV19; CDR3nt: TGTGCCAGACGGACAGCTAGCACAGATACGCAGTATTTT; CDR3aa: CARRTASTDTQYF
abundance: .; d_gene: .; j_gene: TRBJ1-3; v_gene: TRBV25-1; CDR3nt: TGTGCCAGCAGTGACCGACGGATTGGAAACACCATATATTTT; CDR3aa: CASSDRRIGNTIYF
abundance: .; d_gene: TRBD2; j_gene: TRBJ2-1; v_gene: TRBV9; CDR3nt: TGTGCCAGCAGCAGCGCGGGAGGCCTGAGCAATGAGCAGTTCTTC; CDR3aa: CASSSAGGLSNEQFF
abundance: .; d_gene: .; j_gene: TRBJ1-2; v_gene: TRBV28; CDR3nt: TGTGCCAGCAGTTTTGGGGTATCCAACTATGGCTACACCTTC; CDR3aa: CASSFGVSNYGYTF
abundance: .; d_gene: TRBD1; j_gene: TRBJ1-2; v_gene: TRBV6-1; CDR3nt: TGTGCCAGCAGTGAACCCCCCTCCGGGGACAGAACGCTTGGCTACACCTTC; CDR3aa: CASSEPPSGDRTLGYTF
abundance: .; d_gene: .; j_gene: TRBJ2-1; v_gene: TRBV5-1; CDR3nt: TGCGCCAGCAGCAAGGGACCAGACAATGAGCAGTTCTTC; CDR3aa: CASSKGPDNEQFF
abundance: .; d_gene: .; j_gene: TRBJ1-1; v_gene: TRBV27; CDR3nt: TGTGCCAGCAGTATGGGGGAACACACTGAAGCTTTCTTT; CDR3aa: CASSMGEHTEAFF
abundance: .; d_gene: .; j_gene: TRBJ2-7; v_gene: TRBV6-1; CDR3nt: TGTGCCAGCAGGGCGGGACTTCCGACCTACGAGCAGTACTTC; CDR3aa: CASRAGLPTYEQYF
abundance: .; d_gene: TRBD1; j_gene: TRBJ1-1; v_gene: TRBV11-2; CDR3nt: TGTGCCAGCAGGGGGACAGGGACGTTGACTGAAGCTTTCTTT; CDR3aa: CASRGTGTLTEAFF